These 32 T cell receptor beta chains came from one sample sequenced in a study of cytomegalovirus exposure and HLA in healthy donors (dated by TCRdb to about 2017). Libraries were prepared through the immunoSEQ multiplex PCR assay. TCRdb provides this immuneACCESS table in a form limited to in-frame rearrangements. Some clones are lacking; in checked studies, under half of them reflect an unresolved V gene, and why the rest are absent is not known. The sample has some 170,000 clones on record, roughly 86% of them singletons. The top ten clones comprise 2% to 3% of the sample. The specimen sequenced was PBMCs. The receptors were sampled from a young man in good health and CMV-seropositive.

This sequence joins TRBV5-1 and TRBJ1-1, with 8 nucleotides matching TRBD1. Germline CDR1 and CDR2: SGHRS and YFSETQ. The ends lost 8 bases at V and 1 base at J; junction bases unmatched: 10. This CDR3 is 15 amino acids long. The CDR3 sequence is CASLRGTGGNTEAFF. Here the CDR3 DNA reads TGCGCCAGTTTACGGGGGACAGGCGGGAACACTGAAGCTTTCTTT.

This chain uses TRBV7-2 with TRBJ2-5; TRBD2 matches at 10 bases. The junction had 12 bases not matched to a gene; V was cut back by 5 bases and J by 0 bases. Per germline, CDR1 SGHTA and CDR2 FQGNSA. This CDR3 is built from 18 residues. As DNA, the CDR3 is TGTGCCAGCAGCCCTAGGCCTTTGACTAGCGGGTACCAAGAGACCCAGTACTTC. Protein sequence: CASSPRPLTSGYQETQYF.

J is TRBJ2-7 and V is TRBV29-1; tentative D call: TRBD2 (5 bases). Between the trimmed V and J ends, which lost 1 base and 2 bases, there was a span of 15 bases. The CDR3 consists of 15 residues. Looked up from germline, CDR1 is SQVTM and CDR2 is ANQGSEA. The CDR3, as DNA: TGCAGCGTTGAAGCAGCAAGAGGGAAAGCCTACGAGCAGTACTTC. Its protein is CSVEAARGKAYEQYF.

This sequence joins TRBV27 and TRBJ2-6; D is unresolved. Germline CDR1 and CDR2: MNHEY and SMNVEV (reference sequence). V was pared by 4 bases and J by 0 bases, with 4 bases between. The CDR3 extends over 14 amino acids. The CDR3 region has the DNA TGTGCCAGCAGTTCACTCTCTGGGGCCAACGTCCTGACTTTC. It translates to CASSSLSGANVLTF.

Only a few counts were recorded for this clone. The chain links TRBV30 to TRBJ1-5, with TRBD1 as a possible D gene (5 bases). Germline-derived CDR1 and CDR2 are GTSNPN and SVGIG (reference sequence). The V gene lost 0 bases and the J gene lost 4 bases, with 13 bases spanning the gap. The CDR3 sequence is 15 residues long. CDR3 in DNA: TGTGCCTGGAGTGTCGGAGGGGCGCTGAATCAGCCCCAGCATTTT. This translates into CAWSVGGALNQPQHF.

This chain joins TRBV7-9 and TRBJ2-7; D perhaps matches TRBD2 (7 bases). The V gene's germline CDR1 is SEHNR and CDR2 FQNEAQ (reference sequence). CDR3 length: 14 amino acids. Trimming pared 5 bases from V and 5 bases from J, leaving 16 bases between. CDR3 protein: CASSRGGGPHEQYF. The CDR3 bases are TGTGCCAGCAGCCGAGGGGGGGGCCCACACGAGCAGTACTTC.

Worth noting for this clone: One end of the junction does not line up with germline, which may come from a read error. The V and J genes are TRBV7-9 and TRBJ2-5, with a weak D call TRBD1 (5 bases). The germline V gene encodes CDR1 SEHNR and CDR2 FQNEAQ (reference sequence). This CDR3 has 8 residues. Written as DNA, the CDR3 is TGTGCCAGCAGCCCCAGGGACTTC. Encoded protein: CASSPRDF.

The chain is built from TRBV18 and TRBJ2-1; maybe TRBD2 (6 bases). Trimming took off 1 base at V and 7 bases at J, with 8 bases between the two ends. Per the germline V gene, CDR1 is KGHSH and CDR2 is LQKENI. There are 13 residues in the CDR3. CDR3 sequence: CASSPLEGNEQFF. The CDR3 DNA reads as TGTGCCAGCTCACCACTGGAGGGAAATGAGCAGTTCTTC. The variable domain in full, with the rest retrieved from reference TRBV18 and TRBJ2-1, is NAGVMQNPRHLVRRRGQEARLRCSPMKGHSHVYWYRQLPEEGLKFMVYLQKENIIDESGMPKERFSAEFPKEGPSILRIQQVVRGDSAAYFCASSPLEGNEQFFGPGTRLTVL.

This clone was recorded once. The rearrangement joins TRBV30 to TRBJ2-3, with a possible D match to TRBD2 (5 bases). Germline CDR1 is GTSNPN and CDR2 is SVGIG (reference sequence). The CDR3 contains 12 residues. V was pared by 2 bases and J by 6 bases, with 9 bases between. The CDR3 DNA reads TGTGCCTGGAGTCGGGAAGCTGATACGCAGTATTTT. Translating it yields CAWSREADTQYF.

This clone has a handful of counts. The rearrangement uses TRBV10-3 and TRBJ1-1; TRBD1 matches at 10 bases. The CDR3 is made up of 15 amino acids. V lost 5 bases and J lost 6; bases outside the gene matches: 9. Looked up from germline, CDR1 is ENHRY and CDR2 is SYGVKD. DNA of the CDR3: TGTGCCATCAGTCTTGCGACAGGGGGCGGCTCTGAAGCTTTCTTT. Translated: CAISLATGGGSEAFF.

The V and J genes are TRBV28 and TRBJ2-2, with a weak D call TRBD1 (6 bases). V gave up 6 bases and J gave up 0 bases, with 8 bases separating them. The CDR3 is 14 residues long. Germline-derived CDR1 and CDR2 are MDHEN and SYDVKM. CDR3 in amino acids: CASRDSANTGELFF. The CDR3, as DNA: TGTGCCAGCAGGGACAGCGCGAACACCGGGGAGCTGTTTTTT. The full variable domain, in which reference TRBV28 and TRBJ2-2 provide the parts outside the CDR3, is DVKVTQSSRYLVKRTGEKVFLECVQDMDHENMFWYRQDPGLGLRLIYFSYDVKMKEKGDIPEGYSVSREKKERFSLILESASTNQTSMYLCASRDSANTGELFFGEGSRLTVL.

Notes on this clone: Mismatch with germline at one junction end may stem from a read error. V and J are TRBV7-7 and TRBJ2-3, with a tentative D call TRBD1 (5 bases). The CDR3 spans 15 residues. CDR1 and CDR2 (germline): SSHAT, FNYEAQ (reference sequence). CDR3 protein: CASSPGMGPTDTQYF. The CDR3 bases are TGTGCTAGCAGCCCCGGCATGGGGCCCACAGATACGCAGTATTTT.

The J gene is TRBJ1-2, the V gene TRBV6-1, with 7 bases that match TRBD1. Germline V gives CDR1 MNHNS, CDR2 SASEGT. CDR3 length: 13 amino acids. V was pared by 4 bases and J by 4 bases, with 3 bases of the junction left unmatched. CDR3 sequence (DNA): TGTGCCAGCAGTGGGGACAGCCTCTATGGCTACACCTTC. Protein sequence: CASSGDSLYGYTF.

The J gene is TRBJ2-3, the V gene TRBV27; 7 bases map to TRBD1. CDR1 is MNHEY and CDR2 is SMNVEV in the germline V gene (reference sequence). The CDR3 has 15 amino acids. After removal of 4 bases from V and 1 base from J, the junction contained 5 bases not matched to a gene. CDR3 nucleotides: TGTGCCAGCAGTTATCGACAGGGTCGCACAGATACGCAGTATTTT. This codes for CASSYRQGRTDTQYF.

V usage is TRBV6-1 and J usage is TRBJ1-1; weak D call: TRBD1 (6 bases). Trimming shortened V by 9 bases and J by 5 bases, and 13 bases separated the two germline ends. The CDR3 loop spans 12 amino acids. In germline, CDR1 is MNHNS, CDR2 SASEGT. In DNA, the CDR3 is TGTGCCAGTGAGGGGGACGTTACTGAAGCTTTCTTT. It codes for CASEGDVTEAFF.

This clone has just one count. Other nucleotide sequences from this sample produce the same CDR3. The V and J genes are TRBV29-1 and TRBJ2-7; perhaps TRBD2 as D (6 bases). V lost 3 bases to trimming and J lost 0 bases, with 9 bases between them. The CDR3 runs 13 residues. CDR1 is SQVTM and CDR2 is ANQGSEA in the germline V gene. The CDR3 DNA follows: TGCAGCGTTGACGGGGGTTCCTCCTACGAGCAGTACTTC. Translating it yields CSVDGGSSYEQYF.

Here the CDR3 DNA reads TGTGCCAGCAGCCCCCCCGGGTCCTACAATGAGCAGTTCTTC. This codes for CASSPPGSYNEQFF. The V call is TRBV13, the J call TRBJ2-1; no firm D call. This CDR3 spans 14 amino acids. From germline, CDR1 is PRHDT and CDR2 FYEKMQ (reference sequence). V was trimmed by 5 bases and J by 1 base, leaving 9 bases between them. The variable domain in full, completed from reference TRBV13 and TRBJ2-1, reads AAGVIQSPRHLIKEKRETATLKCYPIPRHDTVYWYQQGPGQDPQFLISFYEKMQSDKGSIPDRFSAQQFSDYHSELNMSSLELGDSALYFCASSPPGSYNEQFFGPGTRLTVL.

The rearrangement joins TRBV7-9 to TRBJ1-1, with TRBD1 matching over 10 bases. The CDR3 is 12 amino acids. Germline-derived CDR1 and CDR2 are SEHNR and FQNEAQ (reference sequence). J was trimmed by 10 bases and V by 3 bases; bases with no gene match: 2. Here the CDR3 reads CASSFGQGVAFF. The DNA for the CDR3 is TGTGCCAGCAGCTTCGGACAGGGGGTAGCTTTCTTT. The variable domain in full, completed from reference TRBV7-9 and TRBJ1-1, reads DTGVSQNPRHKITKRGQNVTFRCDPISEHNRLYWYRQTLGQGPEFLTYFQNEAQLEKSRLLSDRFSAERPKGSFSTLEIQRTEQGDSAMYLCASSFGQGVAFFGQGTRLTVV.

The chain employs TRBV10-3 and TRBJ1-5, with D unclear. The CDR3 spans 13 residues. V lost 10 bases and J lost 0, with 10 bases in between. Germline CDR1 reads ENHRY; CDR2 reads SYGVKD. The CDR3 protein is CANAIDSNQPQHF. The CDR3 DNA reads TGTGCCAACGCGATTGATAGCAATCAGCCCCAGCATTTT.

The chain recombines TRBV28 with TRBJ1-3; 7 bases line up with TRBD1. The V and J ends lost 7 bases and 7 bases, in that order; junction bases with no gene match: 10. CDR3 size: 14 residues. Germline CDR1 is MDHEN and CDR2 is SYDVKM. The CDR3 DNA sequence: TGTGCCAGCACCAAGACAGGGAACTCGAACACCATATATTTT. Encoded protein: CASTKTGNSNTIYF.

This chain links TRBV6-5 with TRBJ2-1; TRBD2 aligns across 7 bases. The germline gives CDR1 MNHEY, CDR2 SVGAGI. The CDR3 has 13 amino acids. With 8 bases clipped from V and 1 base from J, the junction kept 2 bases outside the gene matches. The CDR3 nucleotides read TGTGCCAGCTGTAGCGGGTCCTACAATGAGCAGTTCTTC. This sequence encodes CASCSGSYNEQFF.

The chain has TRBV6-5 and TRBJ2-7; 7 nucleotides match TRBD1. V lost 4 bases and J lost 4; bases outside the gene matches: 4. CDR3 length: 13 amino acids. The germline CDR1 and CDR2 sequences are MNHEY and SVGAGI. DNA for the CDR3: TGTGCCAGCAGTTGGGACAGAATGTACGAGCAGTACTTC. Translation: CASSWDRMYEQYF.

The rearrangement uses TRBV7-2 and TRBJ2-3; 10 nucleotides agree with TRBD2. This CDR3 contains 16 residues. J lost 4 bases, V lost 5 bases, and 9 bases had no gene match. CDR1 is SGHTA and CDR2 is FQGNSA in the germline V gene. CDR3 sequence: CASSRMSGREADTQYF. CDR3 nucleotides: TGTGCCAGCAGCCGAATGAGCGGGAGGGAAGCAGATACGCAGTATTTT.

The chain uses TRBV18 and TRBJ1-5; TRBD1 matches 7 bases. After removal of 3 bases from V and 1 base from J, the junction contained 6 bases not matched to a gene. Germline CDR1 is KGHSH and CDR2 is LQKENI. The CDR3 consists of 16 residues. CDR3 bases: TGTGCCAGCTCACCCCGCCCGACAGGGAGCAATCAGCCCCAGCATTTT. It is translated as CASSPRPTGSNQPQHF.

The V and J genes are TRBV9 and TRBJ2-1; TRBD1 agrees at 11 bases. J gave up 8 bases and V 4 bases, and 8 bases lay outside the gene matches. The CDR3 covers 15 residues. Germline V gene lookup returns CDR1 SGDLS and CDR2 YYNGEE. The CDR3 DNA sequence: TGTGCCAGCAGCCCCCGGACAGGGGGCAGGGATGAGCAGTTCTTC. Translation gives CASSPRTGGRDEQFF.

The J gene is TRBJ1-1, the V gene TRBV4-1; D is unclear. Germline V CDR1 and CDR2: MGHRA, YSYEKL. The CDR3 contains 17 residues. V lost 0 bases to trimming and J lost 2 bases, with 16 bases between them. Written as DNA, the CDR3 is TGCGCCAGCAGCCAAGATCTCACAGCCCAGAGAAACACTGAAGCTTTCTTT. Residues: CASSQDLTAQRNTEAFF.

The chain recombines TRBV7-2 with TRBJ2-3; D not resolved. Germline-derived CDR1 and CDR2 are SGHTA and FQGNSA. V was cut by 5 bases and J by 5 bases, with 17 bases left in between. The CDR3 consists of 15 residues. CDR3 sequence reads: CASSATPRWIDTQYF. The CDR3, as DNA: TGTGCCAGCAGCGCCACCCCTAGATGGATAGATACGCAGTATTTT.

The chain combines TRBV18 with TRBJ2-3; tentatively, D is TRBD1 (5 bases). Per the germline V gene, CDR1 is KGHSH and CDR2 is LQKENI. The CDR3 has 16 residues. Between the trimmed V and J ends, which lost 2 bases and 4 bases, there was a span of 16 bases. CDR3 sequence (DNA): TGTGCCAGCTCACCAATTGGTAGCAGGGCCGCAGATACGCAGTATTTT. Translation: CASSPIGSRAADTQYF.

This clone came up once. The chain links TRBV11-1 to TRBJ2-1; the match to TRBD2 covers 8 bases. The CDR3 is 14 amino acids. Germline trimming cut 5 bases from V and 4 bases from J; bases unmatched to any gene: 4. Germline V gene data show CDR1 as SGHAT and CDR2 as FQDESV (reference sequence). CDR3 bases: TGTGCCAGCAGCCCGGGACTAGATTACAATGAGCAGTTCTTC. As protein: CASSPGLDYNEQFF.

CDR3 in DNA: TGTGCCAGCAGTTGGGGGACAGGGAATAGTCCCTACGAGCAGTACTTC. Translated, it gives CASSWGTGNSPYEQYF. V gene TRBV28 combines with J gene TRBJ2-7; 9 bases fit TRBD1. The CDR3 runs 16 residues. Germline loops: CDR1 MDHEN, CDR2 SYDVKM. Trimming removed 4 bases from V and 2 bases from J; junction bases left unmatched: 9.

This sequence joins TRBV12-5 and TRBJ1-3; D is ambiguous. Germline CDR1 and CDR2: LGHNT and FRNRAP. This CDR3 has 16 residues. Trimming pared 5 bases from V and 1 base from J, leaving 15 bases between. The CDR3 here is CASGPGREVSGNTIYF. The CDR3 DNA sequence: TGTGCTAGTGGTCCCGGAAGGGAGGTTTCTGGAAACACCATATATTTT.

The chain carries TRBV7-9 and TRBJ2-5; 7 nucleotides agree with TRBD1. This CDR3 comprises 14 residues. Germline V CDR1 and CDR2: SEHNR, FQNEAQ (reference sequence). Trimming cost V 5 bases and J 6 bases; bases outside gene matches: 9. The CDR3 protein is CASSLKQGLKTQYF. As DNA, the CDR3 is TGTGCCAGCAGCCTAAAACAGGGGTTAAAGACCCAGTACTTC.